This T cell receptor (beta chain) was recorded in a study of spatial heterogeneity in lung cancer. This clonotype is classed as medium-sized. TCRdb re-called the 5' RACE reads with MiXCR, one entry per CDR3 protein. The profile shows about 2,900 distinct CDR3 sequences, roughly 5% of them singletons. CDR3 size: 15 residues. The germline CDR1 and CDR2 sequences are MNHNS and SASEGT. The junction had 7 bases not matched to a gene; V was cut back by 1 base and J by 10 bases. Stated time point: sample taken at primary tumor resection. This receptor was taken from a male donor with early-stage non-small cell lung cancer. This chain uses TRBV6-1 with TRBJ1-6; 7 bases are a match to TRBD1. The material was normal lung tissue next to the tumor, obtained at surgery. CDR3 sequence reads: CASSEGAGGRSPLHF. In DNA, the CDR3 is TGTGCCAGCAGTGAAGGGGCAGGGGGAAGATCACCCCTCCACTTT.